This TCR beta chain was retrieved from a study of spatial heterogeneity in lung cancer. Whole-study context: Among detected sequences, beta-chain ones consistently exceeded alpha-chain ones in number.

The study's findings and limits: Detection of ubiquitous tumor TCRs in blood was higher at resection than follow-up.

TCRdb processed the 5' RACE reads anew with MiXCR; each CDR3 protein has one entry. The sample yields 95,000 to 130,000 distinct CDR3 sequences, over 9% seen once. Indicated time point: blood at routine non-recurrence follow-up after resection. Tumor, nontumor lung or frozen PBMC supplied whole RNA that was sequenced unsorted. As to this clonotype: Its target is not known.

The germline V and J ends were trimmed by 6 bases and 1 base, with 10 bases remaining between them. Germline V gene sequence: CDR1 SGHRS, CDR2 YFSETQ. This CDR3 has 13 amino acids. The TCR originated in a male donor with early-stage non-small cell lung cancer. V usage is TRBV5-1 and J usage is TRBJ1-1, with D perhaps TRBD1 (6 bases). The sample in question was PBMCs, obtained at follow-up. The chain's CDR3 is CASNDRPNTEAFF. The CDR3 nucleotides are TGCGCCAGCAACGACAGGCCGAACACTGAAGCTTTCTTT.